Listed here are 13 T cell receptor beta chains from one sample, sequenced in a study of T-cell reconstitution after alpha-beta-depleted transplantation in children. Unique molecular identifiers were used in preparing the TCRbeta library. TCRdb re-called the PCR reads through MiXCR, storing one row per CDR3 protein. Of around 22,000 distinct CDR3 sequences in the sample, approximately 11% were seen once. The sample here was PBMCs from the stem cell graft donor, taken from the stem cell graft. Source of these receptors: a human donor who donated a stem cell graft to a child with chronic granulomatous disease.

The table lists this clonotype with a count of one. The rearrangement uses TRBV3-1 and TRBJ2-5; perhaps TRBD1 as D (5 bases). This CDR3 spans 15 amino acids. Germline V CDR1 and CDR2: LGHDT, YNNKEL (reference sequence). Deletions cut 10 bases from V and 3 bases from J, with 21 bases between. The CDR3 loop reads CATCQSAGLKETQYF. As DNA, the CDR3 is TGTGCCACCTGCCAATCGGCAGGGCTGAAAGAGACCCAGTACTTC.

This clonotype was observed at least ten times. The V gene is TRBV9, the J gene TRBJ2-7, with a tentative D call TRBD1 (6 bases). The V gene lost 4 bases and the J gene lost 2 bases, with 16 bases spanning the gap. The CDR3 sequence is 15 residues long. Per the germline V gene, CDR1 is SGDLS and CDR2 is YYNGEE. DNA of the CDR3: TGTGCCAGCAGCCCAGACGACAGGCGCACCTACGAGCAGTACTTC. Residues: CASSPDDRRTYEQYF.

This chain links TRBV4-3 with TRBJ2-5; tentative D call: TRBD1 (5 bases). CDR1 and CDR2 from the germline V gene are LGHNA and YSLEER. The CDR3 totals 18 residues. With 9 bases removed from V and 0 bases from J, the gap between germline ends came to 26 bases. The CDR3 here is CARGSNPFPGQDQETQYF. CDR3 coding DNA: TGCGCCAGGGGCTCCAATCCCTTTCCTGGACAAGACCAAGAGACCCAGTACTTC.

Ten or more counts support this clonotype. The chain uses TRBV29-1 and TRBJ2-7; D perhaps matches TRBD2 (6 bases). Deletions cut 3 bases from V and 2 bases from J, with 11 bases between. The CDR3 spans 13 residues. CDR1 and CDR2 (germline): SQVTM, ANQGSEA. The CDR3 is CSVEEGAAYEQYF. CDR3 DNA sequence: TGCAGCGTTGAGGAGGGAGCCGCCTACGAGCAGTACTTC.

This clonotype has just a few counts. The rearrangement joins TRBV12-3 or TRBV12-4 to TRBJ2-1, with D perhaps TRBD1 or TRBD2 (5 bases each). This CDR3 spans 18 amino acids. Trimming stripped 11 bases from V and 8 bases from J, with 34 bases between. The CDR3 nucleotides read TGTGCCTTCTGTTTAGCGCTAAGTCGGGACCGACCGCTGTATGAGCAGTTCTTC. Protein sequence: CAFCLALSRDRPLYEQFF.

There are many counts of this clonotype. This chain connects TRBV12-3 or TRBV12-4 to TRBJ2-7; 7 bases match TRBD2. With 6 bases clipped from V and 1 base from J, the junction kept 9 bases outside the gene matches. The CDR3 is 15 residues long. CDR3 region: CASSKRLAGSYEQYF. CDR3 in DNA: TGTGCCAGCAGCAAGAGACTAGCCGGGTCCTACGAGCAGTACTTC.

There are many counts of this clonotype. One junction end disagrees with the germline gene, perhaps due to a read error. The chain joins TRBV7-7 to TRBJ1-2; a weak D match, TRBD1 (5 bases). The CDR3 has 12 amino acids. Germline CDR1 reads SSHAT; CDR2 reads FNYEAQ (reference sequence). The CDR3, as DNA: TGTGCTAGCAGCCCATTAAGGGGCGGCTACACCTTC. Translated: CASSPLRGGYTF.

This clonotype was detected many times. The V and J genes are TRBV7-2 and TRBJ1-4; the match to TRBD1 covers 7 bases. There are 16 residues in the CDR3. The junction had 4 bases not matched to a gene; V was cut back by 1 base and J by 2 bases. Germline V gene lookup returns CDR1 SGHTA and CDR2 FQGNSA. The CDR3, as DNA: TGTGCCAGCAGCTTAGGTACAGGGGTGACTAATGAAAAACTGTTTTTT. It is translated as CASSLGTGVTNEKLFF.

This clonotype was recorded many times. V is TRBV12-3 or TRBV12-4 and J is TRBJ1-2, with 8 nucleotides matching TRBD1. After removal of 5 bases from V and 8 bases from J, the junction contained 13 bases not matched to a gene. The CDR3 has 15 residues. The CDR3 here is CASSGGQGPLGGYTF. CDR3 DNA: TGTGCCAGCAGTGGAGGACAGGGTCCTTTGGGGGGCTACACCTTC.

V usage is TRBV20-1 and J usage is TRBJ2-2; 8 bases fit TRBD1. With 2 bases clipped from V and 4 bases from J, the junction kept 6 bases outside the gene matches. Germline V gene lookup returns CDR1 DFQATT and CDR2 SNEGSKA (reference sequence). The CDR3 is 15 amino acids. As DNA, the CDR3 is TGCAGTGCTAGACAGGGGGCTTGGGGCACCGGGGAGCTGTTTTTT. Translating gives CSARQGAWGTGELFF.

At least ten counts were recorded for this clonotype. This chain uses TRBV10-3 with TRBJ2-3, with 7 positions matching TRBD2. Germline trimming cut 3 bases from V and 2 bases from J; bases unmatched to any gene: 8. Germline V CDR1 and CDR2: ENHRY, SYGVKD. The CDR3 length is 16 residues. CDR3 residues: CAISDPGRGNTDTQYF. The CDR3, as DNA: TGTGCCATCAGTGACCCGGGGCGGGGGAACACAGATACGCAGTATTTT.

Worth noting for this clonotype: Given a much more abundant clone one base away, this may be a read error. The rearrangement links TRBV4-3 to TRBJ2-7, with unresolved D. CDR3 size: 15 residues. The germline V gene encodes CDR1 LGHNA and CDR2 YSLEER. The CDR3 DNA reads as TGCGCCAGCAGCCAACCCGGGCAGTGTCCTTACGACCAGTACTTC. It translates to CASSQPGQCPYDQYF.

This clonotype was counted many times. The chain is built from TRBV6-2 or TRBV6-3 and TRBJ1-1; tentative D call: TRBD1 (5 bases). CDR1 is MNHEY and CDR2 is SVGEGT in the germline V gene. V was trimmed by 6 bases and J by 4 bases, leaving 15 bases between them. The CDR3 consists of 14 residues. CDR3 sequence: CASRQDNILTEAFF. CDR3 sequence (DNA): TGTGCCAGCAGACAGGACAACATCCTCACTGAAGCTTTCTTT.